These T cell receptor beta chains were read from a single sample in a study of cytomegalovirus exposure and HLA in healthy donors. Clones were sequenced by immunoSEQ multiplex PCR, and TCRdb holds only the in-frame ones, with some missing. The table includes roughly 77,000 clones, around 10% detected once. Material: PBMCs. The receptors shown here come from a man in his sixties in good health and CMV-seropositive. The CDR3 runs from the conserved cysteine through the conserved F or W. The order of the fields is D gene, clone size, J gene, V gene, CDR3 protein, CDR3 DNA. D genes are given only for firm matches. Only some rows state a clone size, as once, few, many or a class for expanded clones.

TRBD1	-	TRBJ1-6	TRBV30	CACRTGLGSPLHF	TGTGCCTGCCGGACAGGGCTCGGTTCACCCCTCCACTTT
-	few	TRBJ2-3	TRBV7-8	CASSLGVGGADTQYF	TGTGCCAGCAGCTTAGGGGTAGGGGGGGCAGATACGCAGTATTTT
TRBD1	few	TRBJ1-4	TRBV18	CASSPAGQRNEKLFF	TGTGCCAGCTCACCAGCGGGACAGCGTAATGAAAAACTGTTTTTT
TRBD2	few	TRBJ2-2	TRBV12-5	CASGLVLTSGTGELFF	TGTGCTAGTGGTTTGGTTTTGACTAGCGGTACCGGGGAGCTGTTTTTT
-	few	TRBJ2-1	TRBV6-6	CASSVQWGAYNEQFF	TGTGCCAGCAGTGTACAGTGGGGGGCCTACAATGAGCAGTTCTTC
TRBD1	few	TRBJ1-2	TRBV25-1	CASSDAYRGNYGYTF	TGTGCCAGCAGTGACGCGTACAGGGGGAACTATGGCTACACCTTC
-	-	TRBJ2-5	TRBV19	CASSTTGVGETQYF	TGTGCCAGTAGTACCACGGGGGTAGGAGAGACCCAGTACTTC
-	few	TRBJ1-1	TRBV30	CAWRRLRDTEAFF	TGTGCCTGGAGGCGCCTCAGGGACACTGAAGCTTTCTTT
-	few	TRBJ2-4	TRBV29-1	CSVEEPGGWNIQYF	TGCAGCGTTGAAGAGCCCGGGGGTTGGAACATTCAGTACTTC
TRBD2	few	TRBJ2-3	TRBV10-1	CASSAAQTSGGDTQYF	TGCGCCAGCAGTGCCGCCCAGACTAGCGGGGGAGATACGCAGTATTTT
-	few	TRBJ1-4	TRBV30	CAWSSQGGEKLFF	TGTGCCTGGAGTTCCCAGGGCGGTGAAAAACTGTTTTTT
-	few	TRBJ1-5	TRBV5-1	CASSLGGGSNQPQHF	TGCGCCAGCAGCTTGGGAGGGGGTTCCAATCAGCCCCAGCATTTT
TRBD1	-	TRBJ2-2	TRBV16	CASSQSDRGHNTGELFF	TGTGCCAGCAGCCAATCGGACAGGGGGCATAACACCGGGGAGCTGTTTTTT
-	few	TRBJ1-3	TRBV30	CAWSVLPGRTGNTIYF	TGTGCCTGGAGTGTACTTCCGGGAAGGACTGGAAACACCATATATTTT
TRBD2	few	TRBJ2-1	TRBV25-1	CASSETSGIDEQFF	TGTGCCAGCAGTGAGACTAGCGGGATCGATGAGCAGTTCTTC
TRBD2	few	TRBJ2-5	TRBV27	CASSSLGEGKGSVETQYF	TGTGCCAGCAGTTCTCTTGGGGAGGGTAAAGGCTCGGTTGAGACCCAGTACTTC
-	-	TRBJ2-2	TRBV19	CASSIGDTLNTGELFF	TGTGCCAGTAGTATAGGGGACACCCTGAACACCGGGGAGCTGTTTTTT
-	-	TRBJ1-1	TRBV10-1	CASSESLGTTSEAFF	TGCGCCAGCAGTGAGTCCCTGGGGACAACCTCTGAAGCTTTCTTT
-	-	TRBJ2-7	TRBV5-1	CASSLEGLLTYEQYF	TGCGCCAGCAGCTTAGAGGGCCTCCTCACCTACGAGCAGTACTTC
-	few	TRBJ1-6	TRBV27	CASSQVLGSPLHF	TGTGCCAGCAGCCAGGTACTCGGATCACCCCTCCACTTT
-	-	TRBJ1-2	TRBV9	CASTQGGFYGYTF	TGTGCCAGCACCCAGGGCGGATTTTATGGCTACACCTTC
-	-	TRBJ1-5	TRBV27	CASSSNQPQHF	TGTGCCAGCAGTTCTAATCAGCCCCAGCATTTT
-	-	TRBJ1-2	TRBV6-1	CASSIGTAAPYGYTF	TGTGCCAGCAGTATTGGGACTGCGGCTCCTTATGGCTACACCTTC
-	-	TRBJ1-1	TRBV11-2	CASSAERGTGAFF	TGTGCCAGCAGCGCCGAGCGGGGAACGGGGGCTTTCTTT
-	-	TRBJ1-1	TRBV9	CASSVTPVANTEAFF	TGTGCCAGCAGCGTCACCCCGGTAGCTAACACTGAAGCTTTCTTT
TRBD2	few	TRBJ2-5	TRBV10-3	CAISLLAGEQETQYF	TGTGCCATCAGTCTCCTAGCGGGGGAACAAGAGACCCAGTACTTC